These 2 T cell receptor beta chains share one sample of origin, sequenced in a study of blood T cells in healthy people across ages. A J-beta primer mix and a sample-barcoded 5' primer were used in a second PCR of about 6 to 12 cycles. TCRdb reprocessed the 5' RACE reads via MiXCR and lists one record per CDR3 protein. The sample comprises around 1,000,000 distinct CDR3 sequences, roughly two fifths of which are singletons, and around 13% rests with the top ten. The sample comprised blood. The receptors were gathered from a man aged 18-30 years in good health.

This chain uses TRBV7-9 with TRBJ1-4, with D perhaps matching TRBD1 (6 bases). Germline lookup yields CDR1 SEHNR and CDR2 FQNEAQ (reference sequence). With 5 bases removed from V and 3 bases from J, the gap between germline ends came to 13 bases. The CDR3 runs 15 residues. As DNA, the CDR3 is TGTGCCAGCAGCCCGAAAGGGGGGCCTAATGAAAAACTGTTTTTT. Its translation is CASSPKGGPNEKLFF.

This clonotype turned up a few times. This rearrangement joins TRBV9 to TRBJ1-5; D unresolved. The CDR3 extends over 13 amino acids. V lost 4 bases, J lost 4 bases, and 9 bases lay in between. Germline V gene data show CDR1 as SGDLS and CDR2 as YYNGEE. The DNA of the CDR3 is TGTGCCAGCAGCCGGGTCCCGAATCAGCCCCAGCATTTT. Its protein is CASSRVPNQPQHF.